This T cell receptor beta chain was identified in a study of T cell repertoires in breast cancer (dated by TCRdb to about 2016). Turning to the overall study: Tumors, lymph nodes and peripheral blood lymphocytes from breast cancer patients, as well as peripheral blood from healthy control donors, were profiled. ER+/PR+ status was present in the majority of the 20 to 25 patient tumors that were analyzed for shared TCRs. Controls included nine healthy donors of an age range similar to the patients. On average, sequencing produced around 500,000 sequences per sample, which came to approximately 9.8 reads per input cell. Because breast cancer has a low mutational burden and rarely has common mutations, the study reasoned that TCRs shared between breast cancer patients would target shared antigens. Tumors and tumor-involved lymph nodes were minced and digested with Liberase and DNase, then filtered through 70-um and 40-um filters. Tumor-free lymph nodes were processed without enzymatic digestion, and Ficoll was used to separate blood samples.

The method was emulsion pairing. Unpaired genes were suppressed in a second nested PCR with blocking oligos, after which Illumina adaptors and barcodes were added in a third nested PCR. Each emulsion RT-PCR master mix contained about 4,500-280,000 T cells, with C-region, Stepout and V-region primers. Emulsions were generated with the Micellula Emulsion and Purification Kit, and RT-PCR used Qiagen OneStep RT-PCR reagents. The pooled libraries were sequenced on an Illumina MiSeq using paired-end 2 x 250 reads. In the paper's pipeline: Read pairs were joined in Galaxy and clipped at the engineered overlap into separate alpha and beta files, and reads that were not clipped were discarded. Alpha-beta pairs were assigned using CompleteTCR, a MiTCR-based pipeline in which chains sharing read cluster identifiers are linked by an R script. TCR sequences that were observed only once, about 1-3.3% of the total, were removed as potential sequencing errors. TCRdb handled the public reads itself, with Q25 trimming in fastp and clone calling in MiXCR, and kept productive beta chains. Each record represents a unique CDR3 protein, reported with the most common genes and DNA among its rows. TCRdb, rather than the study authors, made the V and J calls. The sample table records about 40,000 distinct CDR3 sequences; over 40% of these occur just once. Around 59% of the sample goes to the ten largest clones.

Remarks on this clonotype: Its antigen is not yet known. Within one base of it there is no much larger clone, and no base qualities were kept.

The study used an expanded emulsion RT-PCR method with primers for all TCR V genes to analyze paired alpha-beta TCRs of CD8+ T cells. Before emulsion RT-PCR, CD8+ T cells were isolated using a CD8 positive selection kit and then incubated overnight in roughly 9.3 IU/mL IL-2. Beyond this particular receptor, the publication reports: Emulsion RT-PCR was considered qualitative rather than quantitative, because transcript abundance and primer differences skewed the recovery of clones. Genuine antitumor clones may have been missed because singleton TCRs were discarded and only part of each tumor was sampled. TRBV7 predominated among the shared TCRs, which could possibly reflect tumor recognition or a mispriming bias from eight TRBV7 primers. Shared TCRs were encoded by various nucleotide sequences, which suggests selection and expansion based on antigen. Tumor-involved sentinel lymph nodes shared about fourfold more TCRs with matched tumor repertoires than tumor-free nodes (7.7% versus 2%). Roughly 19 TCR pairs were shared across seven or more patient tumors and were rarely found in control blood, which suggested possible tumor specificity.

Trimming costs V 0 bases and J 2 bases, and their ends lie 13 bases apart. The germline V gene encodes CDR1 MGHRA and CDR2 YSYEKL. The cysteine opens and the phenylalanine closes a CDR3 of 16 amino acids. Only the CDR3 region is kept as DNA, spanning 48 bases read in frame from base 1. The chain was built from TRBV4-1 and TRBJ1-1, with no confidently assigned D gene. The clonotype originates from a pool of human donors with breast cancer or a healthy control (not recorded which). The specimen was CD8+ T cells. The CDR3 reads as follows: CASSQDSLETNTEAFF. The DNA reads TGCGCCAGCAGCCAAGATTCCCTGGAGACAAACACTGAAGCTTTCTTT.